Listed here are 26 T cell receptor beta chains from one sample, sequenced in a study of blood T cell repertoires in COVID-19. Libraries were prepared by immunoSEQ multiplex PCR; TCRdb keeps only in-frame clonotypes and omits some of them. Of about 240,000 clones listed, around 86% are singletons. The sample taken for sequencing was peripheral blood. These receptors came from a woman aged 80 or over with COVID-19, enrolled during active disease.

For this clone: The junction differs from germline at one of its ends, possibly a read error. The gene calls are TRBV7-7 and TRBJ1-2; 10 bases agree with TRBD1. Germline V gene lookup returns CDR1 SSHAT and CDR2 FNYEAQ (reference sequence). This CDR3 contains 15 residues. The DNA of the CDR3 is TGTGCTAGCAGCCCGGGACAGGGGTGGGACTATGGCTACACCTTC. It is translated as CASSPGQGWDYGYTF.

Comments on this clone: In the same sample, other DNA sequences code for this CDR3. The gene calls are TRBV18 and TRBJ2-1; 11 nucleotides line up with TRBD2. Germline values: CDR1 KGHSH, CDR2 LQKENI. The CDR3 is 17 residues long. V lost 0 bases, J lost 3 bases, and 4 bases stayed unmatched. The CDR3 DNA sequence: TGTGCCAGCTCACCACCCGGAGGACTAGCGGGCTACAATGAGCAGTTCTTC. This codes for CASSPPGGLAGYNEQFF.

V usage is TRBV5-1 and J usage is TRBJ1-1; D is ambiguous. The germline V gene encodes CDR1 SGHRS and CDR2 YFSETQ. The length of the CDR3 is 14 residues. Trimming pared 3 bases from V and 1 base from J, leaving 10 bases between. The CDR3 loop reads CASSSFPGNTEAFF. CDR3 bases: TGCGCCAGCAGCTCCTTTCCGGGGAACACTGAAGCTTTCTTT. The variable domain in full, completed from reference TRBV5-1 and TRBJ1-1, reads KAGVTQTPRYLIKTRGQQVTLSCSPISGHRSVSWYQQTPGQGLQFLFEYFSETQRNKGNFPGRFSGRQFSNSRSEMNVSTLELGDSALYLCASSSFPGNTEAFFGQGTRLTVV.

The V gene is TRBV12-3 or TRBV12-4, the J gene TRBJ1-1; D ambiguous. V was clipped by 3 bases and J by 9 bases, with 8 bases between them. The CDR3 has 11 amino acids. The CDR3 DNA sequence: TGTGCCAGCAGTTTCGCAGGAAAAGCTTTCTTT. Its protein is CASSFAGKAFF.

The V call is TRBV5-4, the J call TRBJ2-3, with 10 bases lining up with TRBD1. This CDR3 region has 15 residues. Looked up from germline, CDR1 is SGHNT and CDR2 is YYREEE (reference sequence). V shed 5 bases, J shed 3 bases, and the junction held 6 bases outside the gene matches. The CDR3 bases are TGTGCCAGCAGTCTTCCGGGACAGGGGACAGATACGCAGTATTTT. Amino acids: CASSLPGQGTDTQYF.

The CDR3 here is CASSLTNPGQGSSRYGYTF. The CDR3 region has the DNA TGCGCCAGCAGCTTGACGAATCCGGGACAGGGGAGTTCTAGGTATGGCTACACCTTC. This chain connects TRBV5-1 to TRBJ1-2, with 10 positions matching TRBD1. After removal of 1 base from V and 5 bases from J, the junction contained 17 bases not matched to a gene. CDR3 size: 19 residues. Looked up from germline, CDR1 is SGHRS and CDR2 is YFSETQ.

This sequence joins TRBV9 and TRBJ2-2; possibly TRBD2 for D (6 bases). Germline lookup yields CDR1 SGDLS and CDR2 YYNGEE. Deletions cut 2 bases from V and 2 bases from J, with 19 bases between. The CDR3 covers 18 residues. This CDR3 is CASSVQVEGILNTGELFF. In nucleotides, the CDR3 is TGTGCCAGCAGCGTCCAGGTGGAGGGTATATTAAACACCGGGGAGCTGTTTTTT.

V gene TRBV7-3 combines with J gene TRBJ2-2, with unresolved D. Germline values: CDR1 SGHTA, CDR2 FQGTGA. V was pared by 6 bases and J by 4 bases, with 15 bases between. This CDR3 is 15 amino acids long. Here the CDR3 DNA reads TGTGCCAGCAGTCCCAACAGTCCCTCCACCGGGGAGCTGTTTTTT. It is translated as CASSPNSPSTGELFF.

This clone was observed once. This chain connects TRBV18 to TRBJ1-1, with D hard to call. V was pared by 2 bases and J by 3 bases, with 7 bases between. Germline loops: CDR1 KGHSH, CDR2 LQKENI. The CDR3 runs 13 residues. The CDR3 loop is CASSPKIDTEAFF. DNA of the CDR3: TGTGCCAGCTCACCAAAGATAGACACTGAAGCTTTCTTT.

This chain links TRBV28 with TRBJ1-2; D may be TRBD1 (5 bases). Germline V CDR1 and CDR2: MDHEN, SYDVKM. The length of the CDR3 is 14 residues. The ends were cut back, 2 bases at V and 5 bases at J, with 12 bases in the middle. CDR3: CASSLMTVGYGYTF. The DNA for the CDR3 is TGTGCCAGCAGTTTAATGACAGTTGGGTATGGCTACACCTTC.

This clone turned up a few times. The J gene is TRBJ1-1, the V gene TRBV27; D remains unclear. CDR1 MNHEY and CDR2 SMNVEV come from the germline V gene (reference sequence). V lost 8 bases and J lost 0, with 4 bases in between. This CDR3 contains 11 residues. The CDR3 coding sequence is TGTGCCAGCCGTATGAACACTGAAGCTTTCTTT. This gives the protein CASRMNTEAFF.

The DNA of the CDR3 is TGCGCCAGCAGCCGAACAGGGGAATCCTACAATGAGCAGTTCTTC. Encoded protein: CASSRTGESYNEQFF. The rearrangement joins TRBV5-1 to TRBJ2-1, with 7 nucleotides matching TRBD1. Germline V gene data show CDR1 as SGHRS and CDR2 as YFSETQ. Trimming took 4 bases from V and 1 from J; bases not matched to a gene: 5. The CDR3 sequence is 15 residues long. The full variable domain, in which reference TRBV5-1 and TRBJ2-1 provide the parts outside the CDR3, is KAGVTQTPRYLIKTRGQQVTLSCSPISGHRSVSWYQQTPGQGLQFLFEYFSETQRNKGNFPGRFSGRQFSNSRSEMNVSTLELGDSALYLCASSRTGESYNEQFFGPGTRLTVL.

The chain links TRBV28 to TRBJ2-3, with D perhaps TRBD2 (5 bases). V lost 4 bases to trimming and J lost 7 bases, with 9 bases between them. Per germline, CDR1 MDHEN and CDR2 SYDVKM. The CDR3 covers 12 residues. Here the CDR3 DNA reads TGTGCCAGCAGTTCCCCCGGGAATACGCAGTATTTT. This sequence encodes CASSSPGNTQYF.

The chain couples TRBV28 to TRBJ2-1, with 12 bases aligning to TRBD2. The CDR3 totals 19 residues. Trimming cost V 3 bases and J 0 bases; bases outside gene matches: 9. Per the germline V gene, CDR1 is MDHEN and CDR2 is SYDVKM. CDR3: CASSFWSLAGGSSYNEQFF. CDR3 DNA: TGTGCCAGCAGTTTTTGGTCGCTAGCGGGAGGGAGCTCCTACAATGAGCAGTTCTTC.

This clone occurred a few times. The chain combines TRBV27 with TRBJ2-2; D is undetermined. The CDR3 consists of 13 residues. CDR1 is MNHEY and CDR2 is SMNVEV in the germline V gene (reference sequence). Trimming removed 7 bases at V and 0 bases at J, with 6 bases between. Here the CDR3 reads CASNHPNTGELFF. Written as DNA, the CDR3 is TGTGCCAGCAATCATCCGAACACCGGGGAGCTGTTTTTT.

V is TRBV4-2 and J is TRBJ2-7; 9 bases line up with TRBD1. Trimming took 5 bases from V and 0 from J; bases not matched to a gene: 8. The CDR3 loop spans 16 amino acids. CDR1 and CDR2 from the germline V gene are LGHNA and YNFKEQ. CDR3 nucleotide sequence: TGTGCCAGCAGCGAAGTGGGACAGGGTGGCTCCTACGAGCAGTACTTC. Protein sequence: CASSEVGQGGSYEQYF.

On this clone itself: Other DNA variants within this sample encode the same CDR3. This chain joins TRBV5-6 and TRBJ2-1, with 10 bases that match TRBD2. This CDR3 has 15 residues. Germline V gene lookup returns CDR1 SGHDT and CDR2 YYEEEE. The trim removed 0 bases at V and 4 bases at J, leaving 1 base unmatched. DNA for the CDR3: TGTGCCAGCAGCTTGGGGACTAGCGGATACAATGAGCAGTTCTTC. This gives the protein CASSLGTSGYNEQFF.

On this clone: This CDR3 is also generated by other DNA sequences in the sample. The rearrangement uses TRBV10-3 and TRBJ1-5; TRBD1 matches at 9 bases. The germline V gene has CDR1 ENHRY and CDR2 SYGVKD. This CDR3 region has 14 residues. V lost 3 bases to trimming and J lost 4 bases; unmatched junction nucleotides: 1. The CDR3 DNA is TGTGCCATCAGTGAACAGGGGGCGAATCAGCCCCAGCATTTT. This codes for CAISEQGANQPQHF.

This chain joins TRBV4-1 and TRBJ2-1; 11 bases line up with TRBD2. This CDR3 region has 16 residues. J lost 8 bases, V lost 6 bases, and 12 bases had no gene match. Germline lookup yields CDR1 MGHRA and CDR2 YSYEKL. The CDR3 DNA reads TGCGCCAGCAGTCGACGTCTAGCGGGGGGCCAGGATGAGCAGTTCTTC. Translation: CASSRRLAGGQDEQFF.

V usage is TRBV6-5 and J usage is TRBJ2-7; 7 positions match TRBD1. CDR3 length: 14 amino acids. V lost 6 bases and J lost 2; bases outside the gene matches: 7. Germline values: CDR1 MNHEY, CDR2 SVGAGI. The CDR3 reads CASRPGTAPYEQYF. For the CDR3, the DNA is TGTGCCAGCAGACCCGGGACAGCCCCCTACGAGCAGTACTTC.

The rearrangement links TRBV4-1 to TRBJ1-1; 10 positions agree with TRBD1. The germline V gene encodes CDR1 MGHRA and CDR2 YSYEKL. J lost 1 base, V lost 0 bases, and 11 bases had no gene match. This CDR3 region has 19 residues. This CDR3 reads CASSQDLSRTGGKNTEAFF. As DNA, the CDR3 is TGCGCCAGCAGCCAAGATTTGTCGAGGACAGGGGGAAAGAACACTGAAGCTTTCTTT.

This clone was observed a few times. Here the CDR3 reads CASRLQNSENTEAFF. CDR3 in DNA: TGTGCCAGCAGATTACAGAACTCCGAGAACACTGAAGCTTTCTTT. V and J are TRBV2 and TRBJ1-1; D unclear. Germline CDR1 SNHLY, CDR2 FYNNEI. The CDR3 totals 15 residues. V was cut by 6 bases and J by 1 base, with 15 bases left in between.

V and J are TRBV7-3 and TRBJ2-5, with D tentatively TRBD2 (6 bases). Between the trimmed V and J ends, which lost 3 bases and 3 bases, there was a span of 17 bases. Germline loops: CDR1 SGHTA, CDR2 FQGTGA. The CDR3 is made up of 16 amino acids. DNA for the CDR3: TGTGCCAGCAGCTTCTCTGGCCGTGGCGGGGAAGAGACCCAGTACTTC. Translating gives CASSFSGRGGEETQYF. The whole variable domain, remainder taken from reference TRBV7-3 and TRBJ2-5, is GAGVSQTPSNKVTEKGKYVELRCDPISGHTALYWYRQSLGQGPEFLIYFQGTGAADDSGLPNDRFFAVRPEGSVSTLKIQRTERGDSAVYLCASSFSGRGGEETQYFGPGTRLLVL.

The chain carries TRBV9 and TRBJ1-6; perhaps TRBD1 as D (6 bases). This CDR3 has 15 amino acids. The V end lost 0 bases, the J end lost 7 bases, and 11 bases lay between the germline ends. CDR1 is SGDLS and CDR2 is YYNGEE in the germline V gene. The CDR3 nucleotides read TGTGCCAGCAGCGTAGCCGGACAGCGGAATTCACCCCTCCACTTT. Translation gives CASSVAGQRNSPLHF.

This chain joins TRBV5-1 and TRBJ2-1; a possible D gene is TRBD1 (6 bases). V was trimmed by 4 bases and J by 8 bases, leaving 19 bases between them. The germline gives CDR1 SGHRS, CDR2 YFSETQ. This CDR3 has 15 amino acids. CDR3 residues: CASSRTDGSRDEQFF. The CDR3, as DNA: TGCGCCAGCAGCCGGACAGACGGGTCACGGGATGAGCAGTTCTTC.

This chain uses TRBV3-1 (or the pseudogene TRBV3-2) with TRBJ1-6; D uncertain. With 6 bases removed from V and 7 bases from J, the gap between germline ends came to 10 bases. The germline gives CDR1 LGHDT, CDR2 YNNKEL (reference sequence). The CDR3 length is 13 residues. CDR3 in amino acids: CASSDLRNSPLHF. In nucleotides, the CDR3 is TGTGCCAGCAGTGACTTGCGGAATTCACCCCTCCACTTT.